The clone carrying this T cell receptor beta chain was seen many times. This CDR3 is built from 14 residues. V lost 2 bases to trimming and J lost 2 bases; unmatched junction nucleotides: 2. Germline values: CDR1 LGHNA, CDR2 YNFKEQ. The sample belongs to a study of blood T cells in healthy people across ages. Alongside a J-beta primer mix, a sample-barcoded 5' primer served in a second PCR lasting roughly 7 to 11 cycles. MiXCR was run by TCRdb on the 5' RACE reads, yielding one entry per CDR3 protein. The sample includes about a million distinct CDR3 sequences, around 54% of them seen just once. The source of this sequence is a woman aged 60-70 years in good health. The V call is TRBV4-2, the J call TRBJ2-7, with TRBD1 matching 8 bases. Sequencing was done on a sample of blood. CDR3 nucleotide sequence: TGTGCCAGCAGCCAACCGACAGGGGCCTACGAGCAGTACTTC. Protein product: CASSQPTGAYEQYF.